The 17 T cell receptor beta chains given below trace back to one sample, sequenced in a study of shared clonotypes between healthy human individuals. TCRdb keeps only in-frame clones here, not all; method: immunoSEQ multiplex PCR. The sample has about 980,000 clones, more than 75% seen once. The sample comprised memory CD4+ T cells sorted from blood. As for subset: CD45RA-negative fraction. These receptors all come from a young man in good health.

The chain employs TRBV4-1 and TRBJ2-3; possibly TRBD1 for D (8 bases). Looked up from germline, CDR1 is MGHRA and CDR2 is YSYEKL. This CDR3 is built from 20 residues. Trimming stripped 0 bases from V and 8 bases from J, with 30 bases between. The CDR3 protein is CASSQEGGTGTPRRAGTQYF. The CDR3 region has the DNA TGCGCCAGCAGCCAAGAGGGAGGGACAGGTACCCCGCGAAGGGCAGGTACGCAGTATTTT.

V and J are TRBV11-2 and TRBJ2-2, with 7 bases lining up with TRBD2. V shed 7 bases, J shed 0 bases, and the junction held 8 bases outside the gene matches. The CDR3 has 16 residues. Germline CDR1 reads SGHAT; CDR2 reads FQNNGV. The CDR3 DNA reads TGTGCCAGCACCGTTGGCCGGGGGGCGAACACCGGGGAGCTGTTTTTT. Translating it yields CASTVGRGANTGELFF.

The V gene is TRBV5-4, the J gene TRBJ2-5, with 7 bases fitting TRBD1. V dropped 0 bases and J dropped 5; count of bases not matched to a gene: 4. The germline CDR1 and CDR2 sequences are SGHNT and YYREEE (reference sequence). This CDR3 region has 14 residues. CDR3 coding DNA: TGTGCCAGCAGCTTGGACAGGGGATTTGAGACCCAGTACTTC. Amino acid sequence: CASSLDRGFETQYF.

V usage is TRBV2 and J usage is TRBJ2-7; 8 positions agree with TRBD1. This CDR3 is 11 amino acids long. The germline V gene encodes CDR1 SNHLY and CDR2 FYNNEI. The CDR3 reads CARQGRDEQYF. CDR3 DNA sequence: TGTGCGCGACAGGGGAGAGACGAGCAGTACTTC.

This chain connects TRBV6-1 to TRBJ2-7, with a possible D match to TRBD2 (6 bases). Germline values: CDR1 MNHNS, CDR2 SASEGT. Trimming removed 11 bases from V and 8 bases from J, with 22 bases in between. This CDR3 has 13 amino acids. DNA of the CDR3: TGTGCCGGGGAGGAGGACATCTCTACCAAGCAGTACTTC. It is translated as CAGEEDISTKQYF.

Regarding this clone: Distinct nucleotide sequences in the sample also encode this CDR3. The rearrangement joins TRBV18 to TRBJ2-7, with a possible D match to TRBD1 (6 bases). Germline lookup yields CDR1 KGHSH and CDR2 LQKENI. The V end was cut by 2 bases, the J end by 1 base, with 6 bases between. This CDR3 is built from 13 residues. The CDR3, as DNA: TGTGCCAGCTCACCAGGACAGTCCTACGAGCAGTACTTC. Amino acid sequence: CASSPGQSYEQYF.

The rearrangement joins TRBV19 to TRBJ1-2; TRBD1 matches 9 bases. Germline CDR1 and CDR2: LNHDA and SQIVND (reference sequence). With V trimmed by 7 bases and J by 0 bases, 12 bases remained unmatched. The CDR3 is 17 amino acids. CDR3 nucleotides: TGTGCCAGTACTCAAGCCGGGACAGGGACCACTAACTATGGCTACACCTTC. Translation: CASTQAGTGTTNYGYTF.

The genes are TRBV28 and TRBJ2-7; no firm D call. The V gene's germline CDR1 is MDHEN and CDR2 SYDVKM. CDR3 size: 12 residues. Trimming stripped 6 bases from V and 0 bases from J, with 6 bases between. DNA of the CDR3: TGTGCCAGCAGCGTGAACTCCTACGAGCAGTACTTC. Translated: CASSVNSYEQYF.

The chain has TRBV5-6 and TRBJ2-3, with 11 positions matching TRBD2. The CDR3 covers 17 residues. CDR1 is SGHDT and CDR2 is YYEEEE in the germline V gene. V lost 0 bases and J lost 0; bases outside the gene matches: 3. This CDR3 reads CASSLAGTSGSTDTQYF. CDR3 in DNA: TGTGCCAGCAGCTTGGCCGGGACTAGCGGAAGCACAGATACGCAGTATTTT.

This chain uses TRBV5-1 with TRBJ2-7, with D perhaps TRBD2 (7 bases). This CDR3 has 15 residues. Trimming left V 2 bases short and J 3 bases short, with 15 bases between. Germline V lookup: CDR1 SGHRS, CDR2 YFSETQ. In nucleotides, the CDR3 is TGCGCCAGCAGCTTTGGGGGCCCGGGGGGCTACGAGCAGTACTTC. Protein sequence: CASSFGGPGGYEQYF.

The rearrangement links TRBV28 to TRBJ1-5; D remains unclear. The germline V gene encodes CDR1 MDHEN and CDR2 SYDVKM. The CDR3 sequence is 16 residues long. Deletions cut 0 bases from V and 2 bases from J, with 11 bases between. The CDR3 reads CASSLWGVRGNQPQHF. CDR3 nucleotides: TGTGCCAGCAGTTTATGGGGAGTCCGAGGCAATCAGCCCCAGCATTTT.

The chain carries TRBV21-1 and TRBJ1-1; the table's D call, TRBD1, was not checked against the DNA. TRBV21-1 is tagged as a pseudogene. The CDR3 has 18 amino acids. The CDR3 DNA follows: TGTGCCAGCAGCAAAGCCGGACAGGGGGAGGGAAGGAACACTGAAGCTTTCTTT. It is translated as CASSKAGQGEGRNTEAFF.

This chain uses TRBV10-2 with TRBJ2-1; no reliable D call. This CDR3 spans 15 amino acids. V was cut by 7 bases and J by 1 base, with 14 bases left in between. Germline V CDR1 and CDR2: WSHSY, SAAADI. The DNA of the CDR3 is TGCGCCAGCATGGTCTCCGACTGGTCCTACAATGAGCAGTTCTTC. Protein: CASMVSDWSYNEQFF.

The rearrangement links TRBV18 to TRBJ2-4; D unresolved. Trimming left V 6 bases short and J 5 bases short, with 5 bases between. From germline, CDR1 is KGHSH and CDR2 LQKENI. The CDR3 covers 11 residues. This chain's CDR3 is CASSAQNIQYF. CDR3 sequence (DNA): TGTGCCAGCTCGGCCCAAAACATTCAGTACTTC. Variable domain in full (rest from reference TRBV18 and TRBJ2-4): NAGVMQNPRHLVRRRGQEARLRCSPMKGHSHVYWYRQLPEEGLKFMVYLQKENIIDESGMPKERFSAEFPKEGPSILRIQQVVRGDSAAYFCASSAQNIQYFGAGTRLSVL.

The chain is built from TRBV7-9 and TRBJ1-3, with D hard to call. The CDR3 sequence is 13 residues long. Trimming pared 0 bases from V and 6 bases from J, leaving 6 bases between. Germline CDR1 reads SEHNR; CDR2 reads FQNEAQ (reference sequence). CDR3 region: CASSLATSNTIYF. CDR3 in DNA: TGTGCCAGCAGCTTAGCGACTTCAAACACCATATATTTT.

This chain connects TRBV5-5 to TRBJ2-2, with D hard to call. Germline CDR1 and CDR2: SGHKS and YYEKEE (reference sequence). V was trimmed by 4 bases and J by 0 bases, leaving 7 bases between them. The CDR3 has 14 residues. CDR3 sequence reads: CASSPDANTGELFF. CDR3 coding DNA: TGTGCCAGCAGCCCCGACGCGAACACCGGGGAGCTGTTTTTT.

This clone was detected only a few times. The chain recombines TRBV5-4 with TRBJ2-1; 13 bases agree with TRBD2. Germline values: CDR1 SGHNT, CDR2 YYREEE (reference sequence). The V segment lost 4 bases and the J segment 5 bases; nucleotides outside the gene matches: 12. The CDR3 has 18 amino acids. The CDR3 nucleotides read TGTGCCAGCAGCCGCGCGTTTACTAGCGGGAGGGCCGACAATGAGCAGTTCTTC. Its protein product is CASSRAFTSGRADNEQFF.